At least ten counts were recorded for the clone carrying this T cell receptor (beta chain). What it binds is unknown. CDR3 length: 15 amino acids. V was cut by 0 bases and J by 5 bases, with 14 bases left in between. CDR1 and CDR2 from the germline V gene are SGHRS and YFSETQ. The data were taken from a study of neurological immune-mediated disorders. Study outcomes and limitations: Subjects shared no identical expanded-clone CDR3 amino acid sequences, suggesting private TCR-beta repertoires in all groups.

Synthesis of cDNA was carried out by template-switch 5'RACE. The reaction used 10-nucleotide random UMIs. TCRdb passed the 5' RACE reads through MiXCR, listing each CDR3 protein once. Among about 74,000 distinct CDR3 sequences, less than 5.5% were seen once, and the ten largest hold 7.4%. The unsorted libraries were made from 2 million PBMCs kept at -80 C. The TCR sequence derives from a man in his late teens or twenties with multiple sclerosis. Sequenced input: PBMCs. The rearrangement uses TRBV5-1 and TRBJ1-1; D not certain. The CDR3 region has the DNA TGCGCCAGCAGCTTGGAGTCAACAGCGGGGACTGAAGCTTTCTTT. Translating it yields CASSLESTAGTEAFF.